The 9 T cell receptor beta chains presented below share a single source sample, sequenced in a study of blood T cells in healthy people across ages. A J-beta primer mix and a sample-barcoded 5' primer were used in a second PCR of about 6 to 12 cycles. MiXCR, run by TCRdb on the 5' RACE reads, gives a single entry per CDR3 protein. Of 650,000 to 1,000,000 distinct CDR3 sequences in the sample, about half were seen once. Material for sequencing was blood. The receptors derive from an elderly man in good health.

J is TRBJ2-4 and V is TRBV19; D is uncertain. The J call could be wrong; TRBJ2-7 is a better fit for the DNA end. The CDR3 is 16 residues long. Germline CDR1 is LNHDA and CDR2 is SQIVND (reference sequence). CDR3 bases: TGTGCCAGTAGTCCCCGACACGACGTGATTCCCTACGAGCAGTACTTC. Translation gives CASSPRHDVIPYEQYF.

Ten or more counts support this clonotype. The chain carries TRBV7-2 and TRBJ2-5; maybe TRBD1 (5 bases). This CDR3 has 14 residues. The V and J ends lost 1 base and 2 bases respectively, with 8 bases between them. CDR1 is SGHTA and CDR2 is FQGNSA in the germline V gene. The CDR3 is CASSLVPGQETQYF. In DNA form, the CDR3 reads TGTGCCAGCAGCTTAGTGCCAGGGCAAGAGACCCAGTACTTC.

The genes are TRBV3-1 and TRBJ1-4; D remains ambiguous. Germline-derived CDR1 and CDR2 are LGHDT and YNNKEL (reference sequence). The V and J ends lost 0 bases and 0 bases respectively, with 8 bases between them. The CDR3 spans 16 residues. In DNA form, the CDR3 reads TGTGCCAGCAGCCAAGAAGCCCTAACAACTAATGAAAAACTGTTTTTT. As protein: CASSQEALTTNEKLFF.

The CDR3 nucleotides are TGTGCCAGCAGTAAGGACAGGGTCAATGAGCAGTACTTC. Its protein product is CASSKDRVNEQYF. This rearrangement joins TRBV2 to TRBJ2-7, with TRBD1 identical over 8 bases. Germline V CDR1 and CDR2: SNHLY, FYNNEI. CDR3 length: 13 amino acids. Losses at the gene ends were 5 bases for V and 7 bases for J; bases not matched to a gene: 7.

The V gene is TRBV9, the J gene TRBJ2-6; perhaps TRBD1 as D (5 bases). Germline CDR1 SGDLS, CDR2 YYNGEE. The CDR3 sequence is 18 residues long. Trimming pared 4 bases from V and 0 bases from J, leaving 17 bases between. CDR3 nucleotide sequence: TGTGCCAGCAGCCCCCAGGGCCCCGGTCTCTCTGGGGCCAACGTCCTGACTTTC. This gives the protein CASSPQGPGLSGANVLTF.

To note about this clonotype: Sequence at one end of the junction differs from germline and may be a read error. The CDR3 here is CASSEQGAANNIQYF. CDR3 DNA: TGTGCCAGCAGTGAACAGGGGGCAGCCAATAACATTCAGTACTTC. The chain couples TRBV6-1 to TRBJ2-4; 8 nucleotides align to TRBD1. CDR1 is MNHNS and CDR2 is SASEGT in the germline V gene. The CDR3 is made up of 15 amino acids.

The V gene is TRBV27, the J gene TRBJ2-3, with 9 bases matching TRBD2. Per the germline V gene, CDR1 is MNHEY and CDR2 is SMNVEV (reference sequence). There are 18 residues in the CDR3. J was trimmed by 5 bases and V by 0 bases; bases with no gene match: 12. CDR3 in DNA: TGTGCCAGCAGTTTATCCCCTGATAGCGGGAGTATCGGAGATACGCAGTATTTT. This gives the protein CASSLSPDSGSIGDTQYF.

The chain joins TRBV20-1 to TRBJ2-3; TRBD1 aligns across 10 bases. Trimming at V came to 5 bases and at J to 8 bases, leaving 10 bases not matched to a gene. This CDR3 contains 14 residues. Germline CDR1 DFQATT, CDR2 SNEGSKA (reference sequence). The CDR3 loop is CSAGGGQGMSTQYF. The DNA for the CDR3 is TGCAGTGCTGGGGGGGGACAGGGGATGAGTACGCAGTATTTT.

There are a few counts of this clonotype. The chain recombines TRBV6-1 with TRBJ2-5; TRBD2 agrees at 8 bases. The germline V gene has CDR1 MNHNS and CDR2 SASEGT. The J segment lost 11 bases and the V segment lost 4 bases, leaving 9 bases of the junction unmatched. This CDR3 contains 13 residues. The CDR3 loop reads CASSVAGYNEQYF. The DNA of the CDR3 is TGTGCCAGCAGTGTAGCGGGATACAATGAGCAGTACTTC.